A single sample is the source of the 4 T cell receptor beta chains below, sequenced in a study of blood T cell repertoires in COVID-19. Method: immunoSEQ multiplex PCR; TCRdb's copy keeps in-frame clones and lacks some. The table lists about 120,000 clones, approximately 85% of them singletons. Sample: peripheral blood. The receptors were sampled from an elderly man with acute or convalescent COVID-19.

This clone was seen ten or more times. This chain uses TRBV7-3 with TRBJ2-3; 8 nucleotides line up with TRBD1. The CDR3 extends over 14 amino acids. V lost 4 bases and J lost 2; bases outside the gene matches: 2. Germline CDR1 is SGHTA and CDR2 is FQGTGA. CDR3 sequence (DNA): TGTGCCAGCAGCTCGGGACAGGCCACAGATACGCAGTATTTT. Translated, it gives CASSSGQATDTQYF.

The chain combines TRBV7-2 with TRBJ2-3; possibly TRBD1 for D (5 bases). The ends were cut back, 5 bases at V and 0 bases at J, with 12 bases in the middle. Germline V gene data show CDR1 as SGHTA and CDR2 as FQGNSA. CDR3 size: 15 residues. The DNA for the CDR3 is TGTGCCAGCAGCCAACAGGAGACTAGCACAGATACGCAGTATTTT. Translating gives CASSQQETSTDTQYF.

V and J are TRBV11-2 and TRBJ2-6; D uncertain. Germline loops: CDR1 SGHAT, CDR2 FQNNGV. The V end was cut by 1 base, the J end by 4 bases, with 2 bases between. The CDR3 has 13 amino acids. The CDR3 sequence: CASSLAGANVLTF. Here the CDR3 DNA reads TGTGCCAGCAGCTTAGCAGGGGCCAACGTCCTGACTTTC.

This clone appeared a single time. This chain uses TRBV6-5 with TRBJ1-4; D is uncertain. The V end was cut by 0 bases, the J end by 2 bases, with 7 bases between. Germline CDR1 and CDR2: MNHEY and SVGAGI. The CDR3 extends over 15 amino acids. The CDR3 DNA follows: TGTGCCAGCAGTTACTCGCACGGGACTAATGAAAAACTGTTTTTT. Its protein is CASSYSHGTNEKLFF.